These 20 T cell receptor beta chains were all obtained from the same sample, sequenced in a study of T cells in women clearing cervical HPV infection. The table came from immunoSEQ multiplex PCR; TCRdb's copy has only in-frame clones and leaves some out. The repertoire table contains about 36,000 clones. Sequences were obtained from blood buffy coat. These receptors were collected from a woman between 18 and 75 years old with a cervical HPV16 infection that either progressed to CIN3+ or cleared (not recorded which).

As for this clone: The CDR3 extends 3 residues past the end of the read, so its final part is completed from the germline J gene. The chain couples TRBV30 to TRBJ1-2, with 7 bases that match TRBD1. Trimming took 3 bases from V and 6 from J; bases not matched to a gene: 7. CDR1 is GTSNPN and CDR2 is SVGIG in the germline V gene (reference sequence). This CDR3 has 13 residues. This chain's CDR3 is CAWRAQGGNGYTF. The DNA read from the CDR3 is TGTGCCTGGAGAGCGCAGGGGGGAAATGGC.

As concerns this clone: Read data end 3 residues before the CDR3 end; the end is taken from the germline J gene. The genes are TRBV7-9 and TRBJ1-6; TRBD1 matches 10 bases. V shed 7 bases, J shed 3 bases, and the junction held 3 bases outside the gene matches. CDR3 size: 15 residues. Germline V gene lookup returns CDR1 SEHNR and CDR2 FQNEAQ (reference sequence). CDR3 bases read: TGTGCCAGCACCTGGACAGGGGGCTATAATTCACCC. Its protein product is CASTWTGGYNSP. From start to end, the CDR3 is CASTWTGGYNSPLHF.

Remarks on this clone: Coverage ceases 3 residues before the CDR3 finishes, and the germline J gene fills in the end. The V gene is TRBV7-2, the J gene TRBJ1-1; possible D gene TRBD1, 5 bases. Germline V gene lookup returns CDR1 SGHTA and CDR2 FQGNSA. CDR3 length: 11 amino acids. CDR3 DNA, as far as it was read: TGTGCCAGCAGCCCGGCGGGGGTA. Its protein product is CASSPAGV. The full CDR3 sequence reads CASSPAGVAFF. The whole variable domain, filled in from reference TRBV7-2 and TRBJ1-1, reads GAGVSQSPSNKVTEKGKDVELRCDPISGHTALYWYRQSLGQGLEFLIYFQGNSAPDKSGLPSDRFSAERTGGSVSTLTIQRTQQEDSAVYLCASSPAGVAFFGQGTRLTVV.

Concerning this clone: Read sequence stops 3 residues before the CDR3 end, and the germline J gene provides the missing end. The chain recombines TRBV7-3 with TRBJ2-1; TRBD2 agrees at 13 bases. CDR1 is SGHTA and CDR2 is FQGTGA in the germline V gene. The CDR3 extends over 15 amino acids. With V trimmed by 5 bases and J by 8 bases, 6 bases remained unmatched. Partial CDR3 DNA: TGTGCCAGCAGCCTACGACTAGCGGGGGGTGATGAG. The encoded protein is CASSLRLAGGDE. The whole CDR3 protein is CASSLRLAGGDEQFF.

Note on this clone: With the read ending 3 residues before the CDR3 end, the germline J gene is used to fill in that end. This chain joins TRBV10-2 and TRBJ2-2, with TRBD1 as a possible D gene (6 bases). Trimming shortened V by 2 bases and J by 5 bases, and 12 bases separated the two germline ends. CDR3 length equals 15 residues. Germline CDR1 reads WSHSY; CDR2 reads SAAADI. The CDR3 sequence is CASSERDTRTGELFF. The sequenced part of the CDR3 DNA is TGCGCCAGCAGTGAGCGGGACACACGAACCGGGGAG.

Note on this clone: The read ends 3 residues early relative to the CDR3; the germline J gene fills the gap. The chain has TRBV18 and TRBJ1-3; 12 bases agree with TRBD1. Germline-derived CDR1 and CDR2 are KGHSH and LQKENI. This CDR3 spans 16 amino acids. J gave up 3 bases and V 2 bases, and 2 bases lay outside the gene matches. CDR3 in amino acids: CASSPGTGGYGNTIYF. Incomplete CDR3 DNA: TGTGCCAGCTCACCAGGGACAGGGGGCTATGGAAACACC. Full variable domain (missing parts from reference TRBV18 and TRBJ1-3): NAGVMQNPRHLVRRRGQEARLRCSPMKGHSHVYWYRQLPEEGLKFMVYLQKENIIDESGMPKERFSAEFPKEGPSILRIQQVVRGDSAAYFCASSPGTGGYGNTIYFGEGSWLTVV.

The CDR3 loop reads CASSSAAPQGALDDYTF. CDR3 DNA (partial): TGTGCCAGCTCAAGCGCCGCGCCTCAGGGGGCCTTAGACGAC. The chain combines TRBV18 with TRBJ1-2; 8 bases are a match to TRBD1. The read terminates 3 residues before the CDR3 end, so the remaining end is supplied by the germline J gene. The CDR3 extends over 17 amino acids. The V gene's germline CDR1 is KGHSH and CDR2 LQKENI.

As regards this clone: The CDR3 extends 3 residues past the end of the read, so its final part is completed from the germline J gene. The rearrangement joins TRBV12-3 or TRBV12-4 to TRBJ2-3, with 14 bases fitting TRBD2. The trim removed 4 bases at V and 8 bases at J, leaving 8 bases unmatched. The CDR3 loop spans 16 amino acids. Partial CDR3 DNA: TGTGCCAGCAGTTCGACTAGCGGGAGGGCCTTTAGTACG. Translation gives CASSSTSGRAFST. The whole CDR3 is CASSSTSGRAFSTQYF.

To note about this clone: The CDR3 end falls 3 residues outside the read, so it is completed with the germline J gene. This chain links TRBV7-7 with TRBJ1-2, with TRBD1 matching 7 bases. The CDR3 has 14 amino acids. The germline gives CDR1 SSHAT, CDR2 FNYEAQ (reference sequence). CDR3 DNA, as far as it was read: TGTGCCAGCAGCGTTAGCGGGGGGACAGATACC. Protein sequence: CASSVSGGTDT. The full CDR3 reads CASSVSGGTDTYTF. Based on the CDR3 plus reference TRBV7-7 and TRBJ1-2, the full variable domain is GAGVSQSPRYKVTKRGQDVTLRCDPISSHATLYWYQQALGQGPEFLTYFNYEAQPDKSGLPSDRFSAERPEGSISTLTIQRTEQRDSAMYRCASSVSGGTDTYTFGSGTRLTVV.

Comments on this clone: The read finishes 3 residues shy of the CDR3 end, and the germline J gene is used to complete it. The V and J genes are TRBV6-2 or TRBV6-3 and TRBJ2-5; D perhaps matches TRBD1 (6 bases). Trimming shortened V by 6 bases and J by 2 bases, and 16 bases separated the two germline ends. There are 15 residues in the CDR3. The germline V gene has CDR1 MNHEY and CDR2 SVGEGT. CDR3 protein: CASRSPRGPQETQYF. Partial CDR3 DNA: TGTGCCAGCAGGAGCCCCAGGGGACCACAAGAGACC.

Points on this clone: The read falls 3 residues short of the CDR3 end, and the missing part is taken from the germline J gene. This sequence joins TRBV6-4 and TRBJ2-1; 9 bases are shared with TRBD1. The V gene end was trimmed by 5 bases and the J gene end by 9 bases; junction bases not matched to a gene: 8. The CDR3 contains 14 residues. CDR1 MRHNA and CDR2 SNTAGT come from the germline V gene. CDR3 in amino acids: CASSRQGETGEQFF. CDR3 bases read: TGTGCCAGCAGTAGACAGGGGGAAACCGGTGAG.

To note about this clone: With the read ending 3 residues before the CDR3 end, the germline J gene is used to fill in that end. The rearrangement uses TRBV7-6 and TRBJ2-3; 9 nucleotides align to TRBD1. The CDR3 runs 13 residues. Germline V lookup: CDR1 SGHVS, CDR2 FNYEAQ. CDR3 DNA (partial): TGTGCCAGCAGCTTAGGACAGGGGGAAACG. Translation: CASSLGQGET. The whole CDR3 sequence is CASSLGQGETQYF.

In regard to this clone: The sequenced fragment ends 3 residues before the CDR3 boundary, so the rest is inferred from the germline J gene. The chain couples TRBV10-3 to TRBJ2-1, with 11 bases matching TRBD2. Per the germline V gene, CDR1 is ENHRY and CDR2 is SYGVKD. Trimming removed 9 bases from V and 9 bases from J; junction bases left unmatched: 10. The CDR3 length is 14 residues. CDR3 DNA, as far as it was read: TGTGCCATTAAAACTAGCGGGGGAAGGGGTGAG. Its translation: CAIKTSGGRGE. The whole CDR3 protein is CAIKTSGGRGEQFF.

About this clone itself: Read data end 3 residues before the CDR3 end; the end is taken from the germline J gene. V is TRBV28 and J is TRBJ2-7; D is possibly TRBD2 (6 bases). CDR1 and CDR2 (germline): MDHEN, SYDVKM. This CDR3 spans 15 amino acids. The germline V and J ends were trimmed by 3 bases and 3 bases, with 15 bases remaining between them. The CDR3 DNA, read in part, is TGTGCCAGCAGTTTTCTGGCGGGATCGGGCTACGAG. It codes for CASSFLAGSGYE. The entire CDR3 protein is CASSFLAGSGYEQYF.

As to this clone: The CDR3 end is not reached by the read, which stops 3 residues before it; the germline J gene fills it in. The chain links TRBV2 to TRBJ1-2; maybe TRBD1 (6 bases). From germline, CDR1 is SNHLY and CDR2 FYNNEI. V was clipped by 4 bases and J by 1 base, with 19 bases between them. The CDR3 is 17 residues long. The covered CDR3 bases are TGTGCCAGCAGTGTTTTAGTTTGGACAGAATTTAACTATGGC. Translating it yields CASSVLVWTEFNYG. The whole CDR3 reads CASSVLVWTEFNYGYTF.

Note on this clone: Read data end 3 residues before the CDR3 end; the end is taken from the germline J gene. V gene TRBV7-2 combines with J gene TRBJ2-7; D not resolved. The CDR3 spans 13 residues. V lost 3 bases to trimming and J lost 3 bases, with 9 bases between them. In germline, CDR1 is SGHTA, CDR2 FQGNSA. The sequenced CDR3 bases are TGTGCCAGCAGCTTCACAGAGAACTACGAG. The encoded protein is CASSFTENYE. The CDR3 reads in full as CASSFTENYEQYF.

With respect to this clone: With the read ending 3 residues before the CDR3 end, the germline J gene is used to fill in that end. This chain joins TRBV29-1 and TRBJ1-1; weak D call: TRBD1 (6 bases). The germline V gene has CDR1 SQVTM and CDR2 ANQGSEA. This CDR3 comprises 15 residues. V shed 7 bases and J shed 1 base, with 19 bases lying between them. The CDR3: CSAPEPPGQNTEAFF. CDR3 bases read: TGCAGCGCCCCGGAACCTCCGGGACAGAACACTGAA.

Remarks on this clone: At one of its ends the junction is not consistent with the germline gene, which may arise from a read error. The sequence runs out 3 residues before the end of the CDR3; the remainder is reconstructed from the germline J gene. V gene TRBV6-2 or TRBV6-3 combines with J gene TRBJ2-1; possible D gene TRBD2, 6 bases. The CDR3 has 13 residues. Germline V gives CDR1 MNHEY, CDR2 SVGEGT. The CDR3 bases that were read are TGTGCCAGCAGTAGGGACTCCCACAATGAG. It translates to CASSRDSHNE. The entire CDR3 protein reads CASSRDSHNEQFF.

On this clone: The CDR3 end lies 3 residues beyond the end of the read and is filled in from the germline J gene. The rearrangement uses TRBV29-1 and TRBJ2-1; D is perhaps TRBD2 (6 bases). Germline V gives CDR1 SQVTM, CDR2 ANQGSEA. The length of the CDR3 is 15 residues. The V gene lost 7 bases and the J gene lost 4 bases, with 20 bases spanning the gap. The CDR3 is CSAETGRTNYNEQFF. The CDR3 bases that were read are TGCAGCGCTGAGACGGGGCGGACTAATTACAATGAG.

CDR3 protein: CASRTGQGAGEQYF. Incomplete CDR3 DNA: TGTGCCAGCAGGACCGGACAGGGGGCTGGCGAG. V and J are TRBV5-4 and TRBJ2-7; 11 bases fit TRBD1. The CDR3 extends 3 residues past the end of the read, so its final part is completed from the germline J gene. J was trimmed by 6 bases and V by 5 bases; bases with no gene match: 7. CDR3 size: 14 residues. Looked up from germline, CDR1 is SGHNT and CDR2 is YYREEE (reference sequence).